The entry that follows covers one TCR beta chain sequence. Its antigen remains unknown. The data belong to a study of vaccination and CD4 T cells after COVID-19. Study-wide points: It was observed that, in convalescent patients, a median around 87% of reactive clones arose only post-vaccination.

Sample treatment: roughly 10-day PBMC culture with coronavirus spike peptide pools or control peptides (ViraFEST assay). ViraFEST expanded antigen-specific T cells with peptide pools, then sequenced TCRs. Cultured CD4+ T cells had their DNA profiled by the Oncomine TCR Beta short-read assay. After culture, CD4+ T cells served as the source for genomic DNA extraction. TCRdb re-analysed the PCR reads in MiXCR, keeping a single row per CDR3 protein. The sample comprises about 9,600 distinct CDR3 sequences, roughly 24% of which are singletons, and 10% to 15% rests with the top ten. V lost 4 bases and J lost 9; bases outside the gene matches: 10. Looked up from germline, CDR1 is LNHDA and CDR2 is SQIVND (reference sequence). The CDR3 spans 14 residues.

The chain employs TRBV19 and TRBJ1-1; 8 bases agree with TRBD1. The clonotype comes from a human donor who had recovered from COVID-19. The starting material was CD4+ T cells from blood, cultured in vitro, obtained after SARS-CoV-2 vaccination. In nucleotides, the CDR3 is TGTGCCAGTAGTAACCGACAGGGGAATCTCCAAGCTTTCTTT. This codes for CASSNRQGNLQAFF. The variable domain in full, completed from reference TRBV19 and TRBJ1-1, reads DGGITQSPKYLFRKEGQNVTLSCEQNLNHDAMYWYRQDPGQGLRLIYYSQIVNDFQKGDIAEGYSVSREKKESFPLTVTSAQKNPTAFYLCASSNRQGNLQAFFGQGTRLTVV.